The 16 T cell receptor beta chains below were found in one sample sequenced in a study of shared clonotypes between healthy human individuals. TCRdb keeps only in-frame clones here, not all; method: immunoSEQ multiplex PCR. The sample gives about 1 million clones, approximately 76% of which show up once; roughly 1.4% is in the top ten. The sample comprised memory CD4+ T cells sorted from blood. Subset specified: CD45RA-negative fraction. The origin of the receptors is a man aged 18 to 29 in good health.

This clone was counted at least ten times. This CDR3 reads CASRTSGKTYNEQFF. The CDR3 DNA is TGTGCCAGCAGAACTAGCGGGAAGACCTACAATGAGCAGTTCTTC. This chain uses TRBV6-6 with TRBJ2-1; 10 bases map to TRBD2. V was clipped by 6 bases and J by 2 bases; unmatched bases: 4. The length of the CDR3 is 15 residues. Germline V lookup: CDR1 MNHNY, CDR2 SVGAGI (reference sequence).

The chain has TRBV5-4 and TRBJ2-7; D unclear. The CDR3 totals 14 residues. The V gene lost 7 bases and the J gene lost 0 bases, with 14 bases spanning the gap. Germline-derived CDR1 and CDR2 are SGHNT and YYREEE (reference sequence). Written as DNA, the CDR3 is TGTGCCAGCGGATCGACGGTGAGCTCCTACGAGCAGTACTTC. Its protein is CASGSTVSSYEQYF.

The J gene is TRBJ1-5, the V gene TRBV4-1, with D perhaps matching TRBD1 (5 bases). Trimming left V 0 bases short and J 5 bases short, with 20 bases between. CDR1 and CDR2 (germline): MGHRA, YSYEKL. The CDR3 contains 18 residues. The CDR3 here is CASSQERAGRLGDQPQHF. The CDR3 nucleotides read TGCGCCAGCAGCCAAGAACGGGCGGGACGCCTAGGCGATCAGCCCCAGCATTTT.

This clone was seen a single time. A far larger clone is just one base off, so this is likely a read error. Other DNA sequences within the sample encode an identical CDR3. V and J are TRBV4-1 and TRBJ1-1; D ambiguous. The CDR3 extends over 14 amino acids. CDR1 is MGHRA and CDR2 is YSYEKL in the germline V gene. V lost 1 base to trimming and J lost 0 bases, with 6 bases between them. CDR3 region: CASSQGILNTEAFF. In DNA, the CDR3 is TGCGCCAGCAGCCAAGGTATCCTGAACACTGAAGCTTTCTTT.

The chain couples TRBV5-8 to TRBJ1-2; D is unclear. This CDR3 contains 13 residues. Germline CDR1 reads SGHTS; CDR2 reads YDEGEE. V shed 0 bases and J shed 6 bases, with 9 bases lying between them. The CDR3 DNA sequence: TGTGCCAGCAGCTTGGCCAGCGTTGATGGCTACACCTTC. Residues: CASSLASVDGYTF.

This clone was seen once. The CDR3 nucleotides read TGCGCCAGCAGCGATCCCGGGACAGGGAATTCACCCCTCCACTTT. Protein product: CASSDPGTGNSPLHF. The chain has TRBV5-1 and TRBJ1-6; TRBD1 matches 9 bases. The trim removed 4 bases at V and 7 bases at J, leaving 6 bases unmatched. The CDR3 runs to 15 residues. CDR1 and CDR2 (germline): SGHRS, YFSETQ.

Note on this clone: This sample also contains other DNA sequences that code for the same CDR3. The chain combines TRBV5-1 with TRBJ2-5, with TRBD1 identical over 8 bases. The CDR3 contains 13 residues. Per the germline V gene, CDR1 is SGHRS and CDR2 is YFSETQ. J was trimmed by 5 bases and V by 5 bases; bases with no gene match: 5. The CDR3: CASSRRGQETQYF. CDR3 sequence (DNA): TGCGCCAGCAGTCGCAGGGGGCAGGAGACCCAGTACTTC.

V and J are TRBV18 and TRBJ1-4; possibly TRBD1 for D (5 bases). This CDR3 contains 15 residues. Germline-derived CDR1 and CDR2 are KGHSH and LQKENI. V dropped 2 bases and J dropped 4 bases, with 11 bases sitting between them. CDR3 protein: CASSPSGQGNEKLFF. CDR3 bases: TGTGCCAGCTCACCATCGGGGCAGGGTAATGAAAAACTGTTTTTT. Filled out from reference TRBV18 and TRBJ1-4, the complete variable domain reads NAGVMQNPRHLVRRRGQEARLRCSPMKGHSHVYWYRQLPEEGLKFMVYLQKENIIDESGMPKERFSAEFPKEGPSILRIQQVVRGDSAAYFCASSPSGQGNEKLFFGSGTQLSVL.

The chain is built from TRBV4-1 and TRBJ1-2, with unresolved D. V was trimmed by 4 bases and J by 4 bases, leaving 10 bases between them. Germline CDR1 reads MGHRA; CDR2 reads YSYEKL. The CDR3 loop spans 13 amino acids. Here the CDR3 reads CASSPGRIYGYTF. Here the CDR3 DNA reads TGCGCCAGCAGCCCTGGACGGATCTATGGCTACACCTTC.

This clone was counted ten times or more. At the DNA level, this CDR3 is encoded by other sequences in the same sample as well. The chain is built from TRBV6-5 and TRBJ1-4, with D tentatively TRBD1 (6 bases). Trimming left V 4 bases short and J 8 bases short, with 8 bases between. CDR3 length: 12 amino acids. Germline V gives CDR1 MNHEY, CDR2 SVGAGI. The CDR3 DNA reads TGTGCCAGCAGTTCCACAGGGGAAAAACTGTTTTTT. It codes for CASSSTGEKLFF.

The V and J genes are TRBV5-4 and TRBJ2-2; possible D gene TRBD2, 5 bases. The CDR3 has 15 amino acids. The V gene lost 4 bases and the J gene lost 2 bases, with 12 bases spanning the gap. The germline V gene encodes CDR1 SGHNT and CDR2 YYREEE (reference sequence). This chain's CDR3 is CASSIVGENTGELFF. The CDR3 nucleotides are TGTGCCAGCAGCATCGTCGGGGAAAACACCGGGGAGCTGTTTTTT.

V and J are TRBV28 and TRBJ2-3, with 8 bases lining up with TRBD2. Germline V CDR1 and CDR2: MDHEN, SYDVKM. CDR3 length equals 17 residues. V trimming: 6 bases; J trimming: 4 bases; junction bases outside the gene matches: 15. For the CDR3, the DNA is TGTGCCAGCAGCCTCCCGGGAGCGGGGACTAGAGCAGATACGCAGTATTTT. Protein: CASSLPGAGTRADTQYF.

The chain links TRBV30 to TRBJ2-2, with 7 positions matching TRBD1. The CDR3 is 14 residues long. After removal of 3 bases from V and 4 bases from J, the junction contained 5 bases not matched to a gene. Germline V gene data show CDR1 as GTSNPN and CDR2 as SVGIG (reference sequence). The CDR3 DNA follows: TGTGCCTGGAGAGAGACAGGGCGCACCGGGGAGCTGTTTTTT. Its translation is CAWRETGRTGELFF.

In this sample, this clone turned up a few times. CDR3 bases: TGTGCCAGCAGCTTTACAGATTCTCTTGGCTATGGCTACACCTTC. Its translation: CASSFTDSLGYGYTF. The chain has TRBV5-5 and TRBJ1-2; D gene uncertain. This CDR3 region has 15 residues. Trimming took 2 bases from V and 4 from J, leaving 15 bases between them. CDR1 and CDR2 from the germline V gene are SGHKS and YYEKEE (reference sequence).

J is TRBJ1-6 and V is TRBV2; D not certain. The CDR3 runs 14 residues. Trimming removed 4 bases from V and 7 bases from J, with 11 bases in between. CDR1 and CDR2 (germline): SNHLY, FYNNEI. The CDR3 DNA reads as TGTGCCAGCAGTGTGAGCAGGAAAAATTCACCCCTCCACTTT. Its translation is CASSVSRKNSPLHF. The variable domain in full, completed from reference TRBV2 and TRBJ1-6, reads EPEVTQTPSHQVTQMGQEVILRCVPISNHLYFYWYRQILGQKVEFLVSFYNNEISEKSEIFDDQFSVERPDGSNFTLKIRSTKLEDSAMYFCASSVSRKNSPLHFGNGTRLTVT.

The chain recombines TRBV11-2 with TRBJ2-7; no reliable D call. Trimming stripped 0 bases from V and 6 bases from J, with 15 bases between. Germline assignment: CDR1 SGHAT and CDR2 FQNNGV. This CDR3 contains 15 residues. The DNA for the CDR3 is TGTGCCAGCAGCTTAGATTTTGGGCCGGTGGGCGAGCAGTACTTC. Translation: CASSLDFGPVGEQYF.